This section outlines one T cell receptor beta chain sequence together with its context. Measured with immunoSEQ multiplex PCR; TCRdb has only the in-frame clones, and not every one. This sample has around 150,000 clones, with approximately 90% found just once. The data derive from a study of cytomegalovirus exposure and HLA in healthy donors. Trimming removed 2 bases at V and 6 bases at J, with 10 bases between. Germline V gene lookup returns CDR1 SEHNR and CDR2 FQNEAQ (reference sequence). The CDR3 runs to 13 residues. The V and J genes are TRBV7-9 and TRBJ1-2; D is unclear. Sequenced material: PBMCs. The receptor was isolated from a man aged 18 to 30 in good health and CMV-seronegative. In DNA form, the CDR3 reads TGTGCCAGCAGCTTATACTTAAACGATGGCTACACCTTC. Its translation: CASSLYLNDGYTF.